This T cell receptor beta chain is drawn from a study of lymphopenia after photon versus proton radiotherapy (dated by TCRdb to 2018 to 2020). In the study overall: Photon and proton radiation therapy were compared by the study for their immunological effects in patients with gastrointestinal tumors who developed high-grade lymphopenia. The 15 to 20 patients in the cohort had gastrointestinal tumors, were treated with either photon or proton therapy, and subsequently developed lymphopenia. The study was designed to characterize how the impact on the immune system differs between the two radiation modalities.

The study at large found these results: Across the cohort, among patients who died, a greater drop in TCR diversity after the nadir was inversely correlated with overall survival time. The survival association was examined only in patients who died, and the authors described better survival with proton therapy as a possibility, not as a demonstrated result. Relative stability during treatment was observed in proton-treated patients, whereas loss of naive T cells and TCR diversity and gain of effector/memory populations were observed in photon-treated patients. After the lymphocyte count nadir, photon-treated repertoires showed oligoclonal expansion, especially of CD8+ Temra cells, which drove the drop in diversity.

Library construction relied on the immunoSEQ multiplex PCR assay. T cell repertoires were profiled by deep sequencing of rearranged TCR beta loci, alongside multiparametric flow cytometry. The clones in this table, taken by TCRdb from immuneACCESS, are in-frame only. Not every clone is retained; where verified, under half of the shortfall comes from an unresolved V gene, and the cause of the rest is unknown. The sample table records about 70,000 clones; about nine tenths of these occur just once. Roughly a tenth of the sample lies in the top ten. V was cut back by 2 bases and J by 5 bases, leaving a gap of 8 bases between them. CDR1 SGHKS and CDR2 YYEKEE were looked up in the germline V gene (reference sequence). The CDR3 measures 13 amino acids from cysteine to phenylalanine. Just the 39-base CDR3 DNA is kept, in frame starting at base 1. A word on this clone: This clone's antigen is unknown. Within one base of it there is no much larger clone, and no base qualities were kept.

Source: peripheral blood, taken from a patient treated with proton-based radiotherapy. The TCR was taken from an elderly man with esophageal cancer. This receptor chain uses TRBV5-5 and TRBJ2-1; confidence is insufficient to name the D gene. CDR3 loop: CASSLKPDNEQFF. The DNA sequence is as follows: TGTGCCAGCAGCTTAAAGCCCGACAATGAGCAGTTCTTC.